This T cell receptor beta chain came from a study of CD8 T cells in Susac syndrome. Broader study findings: The study conceded that relatively few individuals underwent its TCR sequencing and HLA analysis.

Trimming removed 5 bases from V and 0 bases from J, with 19 bases in between. The CDR3 covers 17 residues. Germline V gene data show CDR1 as LNHDA and CDR2 as SQIVND (reference sequence). Sequencing targeted TCR beta in T cells from blood (CD8+ and CD4+). TEMRA cells were enriched by FACS, while CD8+ and CD4+ T cells were obtained through a negative isolation that was performed magnetically. RNA totalling about 0.45 to 1 ug underwent reverse transcription with random hexamers. TCRdb fed the immunoSEQ multiplex PCR reads into MiXCR, producing one record per CDR3 protein. This sample has 80,000 to 95,000 distinct CDR3 sequences, with roughly 94% found just once. As to this clonotype: Its antigen is unknown.

The origin of this receptor is a human donor with Susac syndrome. The chain recombines TRBV19 with TRBJ1-1; a weak D match, TRBD1 (5 bases). The sequenced material came from CD8+ T cells from PBMCs. The CDR3 bases are TGTGCCAGTAGTCTGGTAGGGGCTACCCCGATGAACACTGAAGCTTTCTTT. Translation gives CASSLVGATPMNTEAFF.